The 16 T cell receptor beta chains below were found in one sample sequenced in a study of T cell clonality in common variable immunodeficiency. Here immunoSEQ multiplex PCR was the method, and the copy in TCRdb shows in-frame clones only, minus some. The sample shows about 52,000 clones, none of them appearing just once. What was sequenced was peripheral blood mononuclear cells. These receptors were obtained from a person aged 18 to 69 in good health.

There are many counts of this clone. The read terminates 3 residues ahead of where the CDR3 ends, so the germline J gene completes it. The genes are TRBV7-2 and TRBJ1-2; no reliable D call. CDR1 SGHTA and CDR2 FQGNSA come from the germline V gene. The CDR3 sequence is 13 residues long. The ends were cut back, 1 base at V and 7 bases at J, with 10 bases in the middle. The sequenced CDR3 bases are TGTGCCAGCAGCTTAGGGCAGTTGGTTGGC. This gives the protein CASSLGQLVG. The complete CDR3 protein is CASSLGQLVGYTF.

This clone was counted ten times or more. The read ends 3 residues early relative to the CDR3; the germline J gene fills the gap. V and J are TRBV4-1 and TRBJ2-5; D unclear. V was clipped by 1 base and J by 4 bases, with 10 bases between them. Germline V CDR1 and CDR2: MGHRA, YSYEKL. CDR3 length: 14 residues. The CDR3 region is CASSQGDRVETQYF. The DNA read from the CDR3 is TGCGCCAGCAGCCAAGGAGATAGGGTAGAGACC.

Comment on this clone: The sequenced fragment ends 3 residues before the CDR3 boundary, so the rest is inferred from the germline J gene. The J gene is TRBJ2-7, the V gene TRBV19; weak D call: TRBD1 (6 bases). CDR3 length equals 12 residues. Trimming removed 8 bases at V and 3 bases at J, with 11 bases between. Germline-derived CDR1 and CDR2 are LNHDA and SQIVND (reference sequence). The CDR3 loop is CASSARGYEQYF. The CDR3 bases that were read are TGTGCCAGTTCAGCCAGGGGCTACGAG.

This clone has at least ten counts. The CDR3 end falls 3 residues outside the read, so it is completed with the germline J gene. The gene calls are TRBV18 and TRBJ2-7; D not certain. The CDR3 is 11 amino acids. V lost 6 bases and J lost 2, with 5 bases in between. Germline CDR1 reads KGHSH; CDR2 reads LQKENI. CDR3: CASSFTYEQYF. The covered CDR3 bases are TGTGCCAGCTCTTTTACCTACGAG.

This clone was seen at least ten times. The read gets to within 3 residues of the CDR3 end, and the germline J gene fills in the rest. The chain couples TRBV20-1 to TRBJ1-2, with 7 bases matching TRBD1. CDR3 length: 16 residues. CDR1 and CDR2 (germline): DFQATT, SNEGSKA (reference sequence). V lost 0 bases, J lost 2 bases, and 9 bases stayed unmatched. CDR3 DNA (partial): TGCAGTGCTAGAGATCGAACAAAGACAGGGAACTATGGC. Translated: CSARDRTKTGNYG. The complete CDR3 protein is CSARDRTKTGNYGYTF.

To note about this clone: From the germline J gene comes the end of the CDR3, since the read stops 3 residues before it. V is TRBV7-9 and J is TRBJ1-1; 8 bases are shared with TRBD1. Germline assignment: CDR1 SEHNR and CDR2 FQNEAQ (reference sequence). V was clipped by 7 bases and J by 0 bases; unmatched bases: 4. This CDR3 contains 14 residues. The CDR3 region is CASTMDRVNTEAFF. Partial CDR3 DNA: TGTGCCAGCACCATGGACAGGGTGAACACTGAA.

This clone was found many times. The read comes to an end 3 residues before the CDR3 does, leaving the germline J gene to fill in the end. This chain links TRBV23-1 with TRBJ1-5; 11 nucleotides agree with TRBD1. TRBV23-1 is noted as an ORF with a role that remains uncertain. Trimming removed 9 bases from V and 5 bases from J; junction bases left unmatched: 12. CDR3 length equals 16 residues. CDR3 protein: CARPGQGVLGDQPQHF. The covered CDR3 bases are TGCGCCAGGCCGGGACAGGGGGTCCTGGGGGATCAGCCC.

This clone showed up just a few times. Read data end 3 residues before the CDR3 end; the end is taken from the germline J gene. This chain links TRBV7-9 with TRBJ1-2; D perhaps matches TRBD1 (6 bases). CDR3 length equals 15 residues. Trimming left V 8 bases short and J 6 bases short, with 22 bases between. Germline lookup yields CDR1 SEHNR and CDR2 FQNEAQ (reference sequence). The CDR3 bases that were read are TGTGCCAGCGATGAAGGAACAGGGCGGTTGGATGGC. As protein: CASDEGTGRLDG. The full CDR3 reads CASDEGTGRLDGYTF.

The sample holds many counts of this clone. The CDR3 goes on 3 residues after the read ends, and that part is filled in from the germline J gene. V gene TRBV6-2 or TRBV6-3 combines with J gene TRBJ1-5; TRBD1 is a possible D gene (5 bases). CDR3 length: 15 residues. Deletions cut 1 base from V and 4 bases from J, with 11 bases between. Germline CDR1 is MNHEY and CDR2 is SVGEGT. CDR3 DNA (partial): TGTGCCAGCAGTTACTTCGGGACTATTAATCAGCCC. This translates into CASSYFGTINQP. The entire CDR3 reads CASSYFGTINQPQHF.

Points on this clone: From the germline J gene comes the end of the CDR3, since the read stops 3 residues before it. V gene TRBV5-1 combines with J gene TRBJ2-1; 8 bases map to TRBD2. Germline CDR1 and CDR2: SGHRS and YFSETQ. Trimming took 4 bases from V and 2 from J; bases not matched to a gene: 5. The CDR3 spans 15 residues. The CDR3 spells CASSLRAGAYNEQFF. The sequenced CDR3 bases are TGCGCCAGCAGCCTCAGAGCGGGGGCCTACAATGAG.

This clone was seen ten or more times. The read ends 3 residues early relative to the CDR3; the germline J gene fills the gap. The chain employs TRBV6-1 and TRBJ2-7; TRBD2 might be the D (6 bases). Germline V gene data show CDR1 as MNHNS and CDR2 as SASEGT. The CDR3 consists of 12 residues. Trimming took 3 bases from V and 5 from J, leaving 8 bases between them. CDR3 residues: CASSESGDEQYF. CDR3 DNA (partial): TGTGCCAGCAGTGAGTCGGGGGACGAG.

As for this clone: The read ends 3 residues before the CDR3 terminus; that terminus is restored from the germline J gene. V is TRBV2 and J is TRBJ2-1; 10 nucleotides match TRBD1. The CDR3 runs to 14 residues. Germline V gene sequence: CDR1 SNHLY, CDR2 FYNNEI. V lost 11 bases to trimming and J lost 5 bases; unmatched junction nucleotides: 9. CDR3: CAASGTGDHNEQFF. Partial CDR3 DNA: TGTGCCGCCTCCGGGACAGGGGACCACAATGAG.

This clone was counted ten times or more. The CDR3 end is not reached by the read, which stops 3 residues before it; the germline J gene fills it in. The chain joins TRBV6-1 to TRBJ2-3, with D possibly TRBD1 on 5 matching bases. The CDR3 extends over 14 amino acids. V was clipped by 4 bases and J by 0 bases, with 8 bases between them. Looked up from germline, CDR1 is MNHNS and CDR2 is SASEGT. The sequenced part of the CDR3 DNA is TGTGCCAGCAGTGCACAGGCTAGCACAGATACG. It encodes CASSAQASTDT. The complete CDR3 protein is CASSAQASTDTQYF.

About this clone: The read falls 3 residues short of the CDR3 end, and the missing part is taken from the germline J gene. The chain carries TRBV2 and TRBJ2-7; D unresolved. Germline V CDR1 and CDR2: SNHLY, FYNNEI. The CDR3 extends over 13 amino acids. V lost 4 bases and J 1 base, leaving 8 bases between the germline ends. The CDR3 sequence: CASSAPGSYEQYF. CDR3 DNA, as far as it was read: TGTGCCAGCAGTGCCCCCGGTTCCTACGAG. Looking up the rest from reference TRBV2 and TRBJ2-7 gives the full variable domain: EPEVTQTPSHQVTQMGQEVILRCVPISNHLYFYWYRQILGQKVEFLVSFYNNEISEKSEIFDDQFSVERPDGSNFTLKIRSTKLEDSAMYFCASSAPGSYEQYFGPGTRLTVT.

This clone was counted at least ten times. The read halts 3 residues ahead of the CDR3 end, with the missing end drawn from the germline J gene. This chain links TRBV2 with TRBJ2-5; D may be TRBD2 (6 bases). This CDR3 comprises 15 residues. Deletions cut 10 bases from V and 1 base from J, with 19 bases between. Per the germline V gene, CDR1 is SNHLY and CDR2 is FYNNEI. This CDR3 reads CATSGGGLGQETQYF. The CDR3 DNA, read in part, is TGTGCCACCTCGGGTGGGGGACTCGGCCAAGAGACC.

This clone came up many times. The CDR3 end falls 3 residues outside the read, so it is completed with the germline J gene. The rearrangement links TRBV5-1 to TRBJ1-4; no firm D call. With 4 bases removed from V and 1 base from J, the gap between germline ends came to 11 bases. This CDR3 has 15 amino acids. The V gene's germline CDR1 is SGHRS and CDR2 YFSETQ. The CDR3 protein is CASSLLEGTNEKLFF. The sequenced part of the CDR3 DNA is TGCGCCAGCAGCCTTCTGGAGGGAACTAATGAAAAA.